The T cell receptor beta chain described here comes from a study of blood T cell repertoires in COVID-19 (dated by TCRdb to the early 2020s). At the level of the whole study: The collaborator samples originated in the United States, Italy and Spain and spanned the acute and convalescent phases of COVID-19. The prospective study material was composed of cDNA or gDNA derived from T cells, B-cell-depleted T cells, or PBMCs. The dataset comprised deeply sampled blood TCRbeta repertoires from subjects exposed to, actively infected with, or recovered from COVID-19. The repertoires were released in a freely available public database intended as a resource for research on the immune response to SARS-CoV-2. The samples were drawn from two sources: the first 160 participants of the ongoing ImmuneRACE study, and fewer than 1,500 subjects contributed by 6 global collaborators. Sample metadata almost always included a de-identified subject ID, COVID-19 status, age in years and sex. Where available, HLA class I and class II types were obtained from metadata supplied by the sample provider rather than from assay-based typing. Summary of the overall study and its limitations: How much clinical and demographic metadata was included differed by source and by participant, and the metadata was provided uncurated.

Counted from cysteine to phenylalanine, this CDR3 has 15 amino acids. The sequence is cut down to CDR3 DNA, 45 bases in frame from base 1. Trimming at the junction amounts to 5 bases on V and 1 base on J, and the germline ends lie 11 bases apart. In the germline V gene (reference sequence), CDR1 corresponds to LNHDA and CDR2 to SQIVND. As to this clone: Its antigen is unknown. Nothing much larger sits one base from this clone, and base qualities are not available.

TCRbeta CDR3 regions were amplified from genomic DNA using the immunoSEQ Assay, a bias-controlled multiplex PCR. The paper's processing steps were these. The number of nucleated cells in each sample was estimated from the amplification of reference gene primers within the assay. Sequence reads were collapsed and filtered to measure the absolute abundance of every unique TCRbeta CDR3 rearrangement. Productive Simpson clonality was computed per sample as the square root of Simpson's diversity index over productive rearrangements. TCRdb took over this immuneACCESS table, retaining in-frame rearrangements with V and J assigned. Such tables are incomplete; in checked studies, under half of the missing clones stem from an unresolved V gene, and the remainder is unexplained. V and J calls and clone size come straight from that table; D and trimming were deduced from the DNA. Within this sample are over 350,000 clones, with 91% of them counted one time only. In total, the top ten clones hold 0.8% to 0.9% of the sample.

Participants in the prospective study were aged roughly 18 to 100 years, lived in 24 United States geographic areas, and enrolled through a virtual design. To assign participants to cohorts, the prospective study relied on clinical history that participants themselves reported in a screening survey and a study questionnaire. Exposed participants had been in contact with someone with a PCR-confirmed or clinician-diagnosed COVID-19 case within 2 weeks of study entry. In the prospective study, mobile phlebotomists collected whole blood, serum and a nasopharyngeal or oropharyngeal swab from each participant. Prospective study participants could optionally give additional blood draws and questionnaires over an approximately 2-month period. Prospective study blood samples were shipped either frozen or at room temperature before DNA extraction.

The chain joins TRBV19 to TRBJ1-4, with no reliable assignment of the D segment. The receptor was derived from a woman aged 35 to 49 who had been exposed to COVID-19. Sequences were obtained from PBMCs or T cells enriched from blood (not recorded which). The DNA sequence is given as TGTGCCAGTAGTCGCCGAGGGAGAACTAATGAAAAACTGTTTTTT. Translation gives CASSRRGRTNEKLFF.